The clone carrying this T cell receptor beta chain was seen a single time. Its antigen is still unknown. The data were produced by immunoSEQ multiplex PCR, yet TCRdb's version contains in-frame clones alone and is incomplete. Among 65,000 to 85,000 clones listed, 70% to 85% were seen once. The data originate from a study of radiotherapy plus CTLA-4 blockade in lung cancer. Overall study context: With roughly 28% of patients having disease control, objective responses were seen in less than 20%.

CDR1 is SGHDT, CDR2 YYEEEE, per germline. There are 13 residues in the CDR3. J was trimmed by 2 bases and V by 4 bases; bases with no gene match: 2. Findings and caveats of the study: Together with interferon-beta, which increased in serum after radiation, early dynamic changes in blood T cell clones were reportedly the best predictors of response.

V and J are TRBV5-6 and TRBJ1-2; 7 nucleotides line up with TRBD1. The sequences come from peripheral blood, collected from a patient treated with radiotherapy plus ipilimumab. The source of this sequence is a human donor with non-small cell lung cancer whose response to radiotherapy plus ipilimumab could not be evaluated. In DNA, the CDR3 is TGTGCCAGCAGCGCGGACAGGAACTATGGCTACACCTTC. It codes for CASSADRNYGYTF.